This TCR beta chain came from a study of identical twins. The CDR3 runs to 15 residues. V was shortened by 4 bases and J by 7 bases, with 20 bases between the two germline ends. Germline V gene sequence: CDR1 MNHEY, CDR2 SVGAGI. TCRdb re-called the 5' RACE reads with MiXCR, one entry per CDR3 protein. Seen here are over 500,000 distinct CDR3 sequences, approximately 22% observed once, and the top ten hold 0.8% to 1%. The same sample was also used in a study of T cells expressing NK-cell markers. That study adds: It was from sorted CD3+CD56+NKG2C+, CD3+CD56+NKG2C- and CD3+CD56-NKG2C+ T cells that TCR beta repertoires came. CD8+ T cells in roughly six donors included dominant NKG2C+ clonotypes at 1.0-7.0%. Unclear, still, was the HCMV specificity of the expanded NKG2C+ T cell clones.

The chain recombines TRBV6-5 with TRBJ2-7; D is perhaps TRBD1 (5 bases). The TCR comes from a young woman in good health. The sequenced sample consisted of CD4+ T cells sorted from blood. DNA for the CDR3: TGTGCCAGCAGTTTTCCCCAGGGCGGAATAGAGGAGCAGTACTTC. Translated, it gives CASSFPQGGIEEQYF.